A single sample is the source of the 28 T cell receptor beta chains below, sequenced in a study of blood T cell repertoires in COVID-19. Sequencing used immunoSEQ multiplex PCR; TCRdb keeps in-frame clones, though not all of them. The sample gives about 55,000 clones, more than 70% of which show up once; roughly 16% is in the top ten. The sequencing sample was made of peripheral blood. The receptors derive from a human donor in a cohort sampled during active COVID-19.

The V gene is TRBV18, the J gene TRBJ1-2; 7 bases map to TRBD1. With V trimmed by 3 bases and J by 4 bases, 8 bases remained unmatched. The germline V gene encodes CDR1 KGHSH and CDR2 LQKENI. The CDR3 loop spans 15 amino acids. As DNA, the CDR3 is TGTGCCAGCTCACCCGGAACCCAGGGGGGCTATGGCTACACCTTC. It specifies CASSPGTQGGYGYTF.

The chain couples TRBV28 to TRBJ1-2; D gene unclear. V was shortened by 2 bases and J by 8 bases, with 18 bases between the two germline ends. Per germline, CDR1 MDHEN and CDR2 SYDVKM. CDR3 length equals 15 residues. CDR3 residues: CASSLNGGVGRGYTF. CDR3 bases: TGTGCCAGCAGTTTAAACGGCGGGGTAGGCCGAGGCTACACCTTC.

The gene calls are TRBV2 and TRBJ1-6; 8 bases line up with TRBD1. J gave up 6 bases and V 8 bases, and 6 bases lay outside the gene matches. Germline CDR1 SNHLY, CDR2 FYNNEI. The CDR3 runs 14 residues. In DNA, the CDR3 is TGTGCCAGCGGTGGACAGGGCTTTAATTCACCCCTCCACTTT. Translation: CASGGQGFNSPLHF.

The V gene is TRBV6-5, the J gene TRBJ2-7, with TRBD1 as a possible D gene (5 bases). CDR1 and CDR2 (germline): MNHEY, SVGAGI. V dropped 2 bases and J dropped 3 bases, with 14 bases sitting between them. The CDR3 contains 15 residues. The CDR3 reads CASSYGTMDNYEQYF. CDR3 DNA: TGTGCCAGCAGTTACGGAACAATGGACAACTACGAGCAGTACTTC.

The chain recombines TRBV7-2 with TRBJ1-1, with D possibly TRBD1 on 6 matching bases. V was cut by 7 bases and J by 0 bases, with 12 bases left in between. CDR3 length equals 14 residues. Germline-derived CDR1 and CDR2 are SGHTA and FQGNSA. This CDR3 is CASTPGQLNTEAFF. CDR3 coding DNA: TGTGCCAGCACCCCGGGACAACTGAACACTGAAGCTTTCTTT.

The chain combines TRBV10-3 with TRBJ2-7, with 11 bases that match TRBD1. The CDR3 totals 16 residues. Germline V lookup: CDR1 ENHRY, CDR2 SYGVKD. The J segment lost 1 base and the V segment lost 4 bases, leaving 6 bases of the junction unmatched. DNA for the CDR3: TGTGCCATCAGTGGAAGGACAGGGGGCTGGTCCTACGAGCAGTACTTC. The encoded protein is CAISGRTGGWSYEQYF.

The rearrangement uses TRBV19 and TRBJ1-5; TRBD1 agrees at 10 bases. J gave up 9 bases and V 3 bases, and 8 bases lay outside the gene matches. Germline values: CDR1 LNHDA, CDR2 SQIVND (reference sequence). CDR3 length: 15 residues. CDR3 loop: CASSISGTGEPPQHF. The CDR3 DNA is TGTGCCAGTAGTATTTCCGGGACAGGGGAACCGCCCCAGCATTTT.

CDR3 coding DNA: TGTGCCAGCAGCGCAGGGGATACGCAGTATTTT. Translating it yields CASSAGDTQYF. The chain links TRBV9 to TRBJ2-3; D may be TRBD1 (5 bases). The CDR3 runs to 11 residues. Germline loops: CDR1 SGDLS, CDR2 YYNGEE. The V and J ends lost 3 bases and 6 bases respectively, with 5 bases between them.

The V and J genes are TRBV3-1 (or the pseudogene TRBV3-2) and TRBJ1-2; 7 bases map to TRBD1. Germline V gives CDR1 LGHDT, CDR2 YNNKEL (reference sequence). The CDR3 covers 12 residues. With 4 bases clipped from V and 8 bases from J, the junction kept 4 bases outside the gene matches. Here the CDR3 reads CASSPAGGGYTF. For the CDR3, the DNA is TGTGCCAGCAGCCCCGCAGGGGGAGGCTACACCTTC.

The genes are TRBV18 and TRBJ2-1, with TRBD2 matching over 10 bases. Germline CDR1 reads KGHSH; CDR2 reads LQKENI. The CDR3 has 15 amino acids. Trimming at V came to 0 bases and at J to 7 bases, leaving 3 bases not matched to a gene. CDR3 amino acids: CASSPPSSGSNEQFF. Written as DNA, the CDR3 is TGTGCCAGCTCACCACCGTCTAGCGGGAGTAATGAGCAGTTCTTC.

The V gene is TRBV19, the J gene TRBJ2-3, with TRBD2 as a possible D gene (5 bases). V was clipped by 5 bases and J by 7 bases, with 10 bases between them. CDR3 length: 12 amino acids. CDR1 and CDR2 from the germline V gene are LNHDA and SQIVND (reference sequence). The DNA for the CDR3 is TGTGCCAGTAGTCCAACTAGGAATACGCAGTATTTT. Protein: CASSPTRNTQYF.

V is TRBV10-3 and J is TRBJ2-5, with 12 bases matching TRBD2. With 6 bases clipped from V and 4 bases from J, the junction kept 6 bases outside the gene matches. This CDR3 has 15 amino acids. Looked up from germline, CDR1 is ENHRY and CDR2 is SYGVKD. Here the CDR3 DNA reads TGTGCCATCAGGCCTAGCGGGAGGGCGACAGAGACCCAGTACTTC. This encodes CAIRPSGRATETQYF.

In nucleotides, the CDR3 is TGTGCCAGCAGCTCGCCGGGACTATCCTACGAGCAGTACTTC. Its protein is CASSSPGLSYEQYF. J is TRBJ2-7 and V is TRBV7-8; 7 bases are a match to TRBD2. The J segment lost 1 base and the V segment lost 4 bases, leaving 4 bases of the junction unmatched. Germline V gene lookup returns CDR1 SGHVS and CDR2 FQNEAQ. The CDR3 contains 14 residues.

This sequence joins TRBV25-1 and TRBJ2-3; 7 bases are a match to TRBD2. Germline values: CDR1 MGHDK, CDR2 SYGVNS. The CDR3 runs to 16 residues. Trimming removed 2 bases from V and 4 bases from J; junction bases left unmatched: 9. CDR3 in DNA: TGTGCCAGCAGTGAAGGGCGGGAGTTTCGCCCAGATACGCAGTATTTT. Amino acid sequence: CASSEGREFRPDTQYF.

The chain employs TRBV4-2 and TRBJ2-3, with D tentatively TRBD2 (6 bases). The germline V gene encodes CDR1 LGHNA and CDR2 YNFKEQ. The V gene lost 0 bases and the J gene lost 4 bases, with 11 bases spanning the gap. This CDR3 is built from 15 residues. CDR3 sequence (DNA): TGTGCCAGCAGCCAAGACCCCAGGGACTCAGATACGCAGTATTTT. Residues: CASSQDPRDSDTQYF.

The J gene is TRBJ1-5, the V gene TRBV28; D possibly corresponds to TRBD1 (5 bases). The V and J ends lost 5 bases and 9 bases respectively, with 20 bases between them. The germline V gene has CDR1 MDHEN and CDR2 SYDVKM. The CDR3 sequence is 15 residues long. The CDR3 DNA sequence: TGTGCCAGCAGTCATGGGTCCGGAATTCAGGGGCCCCAGCATTTT. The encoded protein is CASSHGSGIQGPQHF.

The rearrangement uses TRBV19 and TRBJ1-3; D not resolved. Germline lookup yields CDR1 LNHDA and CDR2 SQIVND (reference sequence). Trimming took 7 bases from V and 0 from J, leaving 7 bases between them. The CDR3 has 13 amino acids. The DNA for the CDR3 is TGTGCCAGTAAAGAGATCTCTGGAAACACCATATATTTT. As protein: CASKEISGNTIYF.

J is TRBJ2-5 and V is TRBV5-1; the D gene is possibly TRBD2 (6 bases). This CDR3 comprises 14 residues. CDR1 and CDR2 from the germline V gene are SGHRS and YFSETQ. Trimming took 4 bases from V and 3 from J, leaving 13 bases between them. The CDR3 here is CASSTRDLEETQYF. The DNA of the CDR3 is TGCGCCAGCAGCACCCGGGACTTAGAAGAGACCCAGTACTTC.

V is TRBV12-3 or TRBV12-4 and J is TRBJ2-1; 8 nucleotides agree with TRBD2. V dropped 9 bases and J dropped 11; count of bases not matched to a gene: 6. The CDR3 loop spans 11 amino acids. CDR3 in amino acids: CASHTSGKQFF. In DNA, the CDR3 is TGTGCCAGTCACACTAGCGGCAAGCAGTTCTTC.

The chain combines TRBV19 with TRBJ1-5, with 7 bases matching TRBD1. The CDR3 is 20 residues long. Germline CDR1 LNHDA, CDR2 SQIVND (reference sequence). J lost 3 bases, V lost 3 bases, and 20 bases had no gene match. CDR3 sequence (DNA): TGTGCCAGTAGTATTAGTTCCGGCCGGGTCGGGACAGCGCTCAATCAGCCCCAGCATTTT. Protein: CASSISSGRVGTALNQPQHF.

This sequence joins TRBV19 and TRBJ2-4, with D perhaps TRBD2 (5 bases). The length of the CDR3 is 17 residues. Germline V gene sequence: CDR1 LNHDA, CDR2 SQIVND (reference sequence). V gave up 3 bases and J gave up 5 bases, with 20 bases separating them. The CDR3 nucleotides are TGTGCCAGTAGTATTAATCGAGTCGGGCGGACTGAAAACATTCAGTACTTC. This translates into CASSINRVGRTENIQYF. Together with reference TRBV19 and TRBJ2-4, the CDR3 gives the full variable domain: DGGITQSPKYLFRKEGQNVTLSCEQNLNHDAMYWYRQDPGQGLRLIYYSQIVNDFQKGDIAEGYSVSREKKESFPLTVTSAQKNPTAFYLCASSINRVGRTENIQYFGAGTRLSVL.

CDR3: CAISRDSNTGELFF. The CDR3 region has the DNA TGTGCCATCAGTCGGGACAGCAACACCGGGGAGCTGTTTTTT. V usage is TRBV10-3 and J usage is TRBJ2-2, with TRBD1 matching 7 bases. Germline V lookup: CDR1 ENHRY, CDR2 SYGVKD. The CDR3 runs to 14 residues. Losses at the gene ends were 5 bases for V and 2 bases for J; bases not matched to a gene: 2.

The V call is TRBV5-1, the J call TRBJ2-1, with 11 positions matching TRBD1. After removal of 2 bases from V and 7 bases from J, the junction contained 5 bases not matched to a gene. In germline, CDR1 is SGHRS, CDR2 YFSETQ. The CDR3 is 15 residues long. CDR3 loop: CASSLRTGGNNEQFF. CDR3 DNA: TGCGCCAGCAGCTTAAGGACAGGGGGCAATAATGAGCAGTTCTTC.

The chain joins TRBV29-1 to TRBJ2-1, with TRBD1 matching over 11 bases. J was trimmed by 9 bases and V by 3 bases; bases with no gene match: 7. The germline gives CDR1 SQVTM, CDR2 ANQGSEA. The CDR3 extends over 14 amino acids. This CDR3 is CSVDPDRGPAEQFF. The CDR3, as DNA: TGCAGCGTTGACCCGGACAGGGGGCCGGCTGAGCAGTTCTTC.

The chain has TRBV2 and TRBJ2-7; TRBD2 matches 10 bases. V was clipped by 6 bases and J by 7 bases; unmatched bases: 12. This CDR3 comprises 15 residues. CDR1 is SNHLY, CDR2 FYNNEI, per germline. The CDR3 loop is CASSPAGGPEKEQYF. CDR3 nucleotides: TGTGCCAGCAGCCCAGCGGGAGGGCCCGAAAAGGAGCAGTACTTC. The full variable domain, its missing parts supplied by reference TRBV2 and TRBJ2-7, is EPEVTQTPSHQVTQMGQEVILRCVPISNHLYFYWYRQILGQKVEFLVSFYNNEISEKSEIFDDQFSVERPDGSNFTLKIRSTKLEDSAMYFCASSPAGGPEKEQYFGPGTRLTVT.

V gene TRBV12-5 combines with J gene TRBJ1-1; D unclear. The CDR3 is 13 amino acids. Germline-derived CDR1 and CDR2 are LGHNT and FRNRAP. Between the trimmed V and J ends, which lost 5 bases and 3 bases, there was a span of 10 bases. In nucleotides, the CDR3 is TGTGCTAGTGGTACCCCCATAGACACTGAAGCTTTCTTT. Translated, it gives CASGTPIDTEAFF.

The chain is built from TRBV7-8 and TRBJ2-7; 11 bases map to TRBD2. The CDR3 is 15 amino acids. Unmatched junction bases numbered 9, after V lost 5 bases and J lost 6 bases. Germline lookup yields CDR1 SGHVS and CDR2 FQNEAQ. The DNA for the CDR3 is TGTGCCAGCAGCCTGATAGCGGGAGGGTCTGTCGAGCAGTACTTC. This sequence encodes CASSLIAGGSVEQYF.

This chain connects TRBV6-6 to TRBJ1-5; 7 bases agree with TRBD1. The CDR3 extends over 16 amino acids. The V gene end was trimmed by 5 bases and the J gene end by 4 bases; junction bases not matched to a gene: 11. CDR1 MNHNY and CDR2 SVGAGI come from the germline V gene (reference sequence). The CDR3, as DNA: TGTGCCAGCAGTACGCTTGGGACAGCCTATAATCAGCCCCAGCATTTT. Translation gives CASSTLGTAYNQPQHF.